Sample share makes the clone carrying this T cell receptor (beta chain) medium-sized. Multiplex PCR with BIOMED2 TRB-A/B primer pools amplified TRB rearrangements. MiXCR, applied by TCRdb to the multiplex PCR reads, yields one record per CDR3 protein. Here the sample spans 8,000 to 9,500 distinct CDR3 sequences, around 28% being singletons. The data were obtained in a study of T and B cells in COVID-19 patients. The CDR3 sequence is 15 residues long. Per the germline V gene, CDR1 is KGHSH and CDR2 is LQKENI. V lost 3 bases, J lost 1 base, and 4 bases stayed unmatched. TRB was amplified from about 240-490 ng of blood genomic DNA.

The rearrangement links TRBV18 to TRBJ2-3, with TRBD2 matching over 7 bases. The sequencing sample was made of blood. This TCR derives from a human donor who had recovered from COVID-19. CDR3 in amino acids: CASSPQAGGTDTQYF. The CDR3 bases are TGTGCCAGCTCACCTCAGGCGGGGGGCACAGATACGCAGTATTTT. The complete variable domain, with remaining parts taken from reference TRBV18 and TRBJ2-3, reads NAGVMQNPRHLVRRRGQEARLRCSPMKGHSHVYWYRQLPEEGLKFMVYLQKENIIDESGMPKERFSAEFPKEGPSILRIQQVVRGDSAAYFCASSPQAGGTDTQYFGPGTRLTVL.